The present entry profiles one T cell receptor beta chain with its context. Its antigen is not identified. This specimen comes from a study of OX40 agonist ivuxolimab in advanced cancers. Study-level background: Among those enrolled, mean age was about 63 years (range about 23 to 80) and 82.7% were male.

Sequencing used immunoSEQ multiplex PCR; TCRdb keeps in-frame clones, though not all of them. Found here are about 82,000 clones, roughly 90% of them singletons; the top ten hold 0.3% to 0.4%. Study-wide results and caveats: Averaging showed that CD8+ T cells had more expanded clones than CD4+ did. No determination was made of the antigen specificity of the expanded peripheral T cells. With doses of 0.1-3.0 mg/kg, partial responders showed among the lowest clonal expansion.

CDR3 size: 15 residues. The V gene's germline CDR1 is MDHEN and CDR2 SYDVKM. Trimming stripped 6 bases from V and 7 bases from J, with 21 bases between. The origin of this receptor is an adult with an advanced solid tumor such as melanoma, head and neck, liver or kidney cancer. V usage is TRBV28 and J usage is TRBJ1-1, with a weak D call TRBD1 (6 bases). The specimen was CD4+ or CD8+ T cells sorted from blood, collected in a trial of the OX40 agonist ivuxolimab. The CDR3: CASRLTPTGRSEAFF. The CDR3 DNA follows: TGTGCCAGCAGGCTCACCCCCACAGGGAGGAGTGAAGCTTTCTTT.